The next 3 T cell receptor beta chains were all read from a single sample in a study of CD8 T cells in Susac syndrome. RNA amounts of about 0.5 to 1 ug underwent reverse transcription with random hexamers. A single record per CDR3 protein comes from TCRdb applying MiXCR to the immunoSEQ multiplex PCR reads. Among about 140,000 distinct CDR3 sequences listed, 85% to 95% were seen once. Material: CD4+ T cells from PBMCs. These receptors were collected from a human donor with Susac syndrome.

V is TRBV12-3 or TRBV12-4 and J is TRBJ1-5; a weak D match, TRBD1 (5 bases). The V end lost 3 bases, the J end lost 6 bases, and 12 bases lay between the germline ends. The CDR3 runs to 14 residues. The CDR3 DNA follows: TGTGCCAGCAGTTTTAGGGGAGGCGGTCAGCCCCAGCATTTT. Translation: CASSFRGGGQPQHF.

The chain recombines TRBV9 with TRBJ2-5; 8 bases are a match to TRBD2. This CDR3 comprises 15 residues. Germline lookup yields CDR1 SGDLS and CDR2 YYNGEE. With V trimmed by 3 bases and J by 5 bases, 9 bases remained unmatched. CDR3 amino acids: CASSAQGLGGETQYF. In DNA, the CDR3 is TGTGCCAGCAGCGCGCAGGGACTAGGCGGGGAGACCCAGTACTTC.

The rearrangement links TRBV11-2 to TRBJ1-1; a possible D gene is TRBD1 (5 bases). V was clipped by 5 bases and J by 2 bases, with 9 bases between them. CDR3 size: 13 residues. The germline gives CDR1 SGHAT, CDR2 FQNNGV. The CDR3 protein is CASSGDRNTEAFF. In DNA, the CDR3 is TGTGCCAGCAGCGGTGACAGAAACACTGAAGCTTTCTTT. Supplemented by reference TRBV11-2 and TRBJ1-1, the full variable domain reads EAGVAQSPRYKIIEKRQSVAFWCNPISGHATLYWYQQILGQGPKLLIQFQNNGVVDDSQLPKDRFSAERLKGVDSTLKIQPAKLEDSAVYLCASSGDRNTEAFFGQGTRLTVV.